This T cell receptor beta chain was recorded in a study of T-cell memory formation after mild COVID-19. Turning to the study itself: Clusters were largely donor specific. Study observations and caveats: The second-wave clones peaking on day 37 were not confirmed as SARS-CoV-2-specific.

With regard to this clonotype: Antigen unknown. The junction shows a germline mismatch at one end, possibly a read error.

CDR3 size: 12 residues. CDR1 and CDR2 from the germline V gene are MNHEY and SVGEGT. Using its own MiXCR run on the 5' RACE reads, TCRdb lists one record per CDR3 protein. The sample includes around 130,000 distinct CDR3 sequences, approximately 5.9% of them seen just once. Sample: PBMCs or a T cell subset sorted from them (not recorded which). The sequence derives from an adult woman who had mild COVID-19 (a few samples of this study predate the infection). Cell type and time point are not known. This chain joins TRBV6-2 or TRBV6-3 and TRBJ2-3, with D unresolved. The CDR3 coding sequence is TGTGCCAGCAGTTACTCCACAGTTACGCAGTATTTT. This encodes CASSYSTVTQYF.